The entry that follows covers one T cell receptor (beta chain) sequence. The clone's antigen remains unknown. No clone much larger than this one lies a single base away; base qualities are absent. This sample is drawn from a study of cytomegalovirus exposure and HLA in healthy donors (dated by TCRdb to between 2016 and 2019). For the study in its entirety: An earlier analysis of 587 of the donors reported about 250 Gb of sequence data and 117 million unique TCR beta sequences from roughly 200 million T cells. Approximately 300 gigabases of sequencing data and around 88 million unique TCR sequences made up an early release that covered approximately 650 HLA-typed donors. Of the roughly 400 genotyped donors, approximately 82% fell in the genetic ancestry cluster associated with self-reported Caucasian donors. The aim of the study was to test whether cataloging public T cell receptors could identify signatures of past pathogen exposure. The T cell repertoires of 550 to 850 subjects were profiled by immunosequencing and related to cytomegalovirus serostatus. Along with the roughly 670-subject first cohort, a separate validation cohort of around 110 different subjects was used. To predict cytomegalovirus infection status, the study brought together high-throughput TCR immunosequencing, statistical association of individual TCRs with disease status, and machine learning. A later analysis re-analyzed previously published TCR beta repertoires from roughly 690 donors and added high-resolution HLA genotyping to study TCR occurrence patterns. The later analysis used no new phenotypic data to find candidate immune exposures, relying instead on TCR beta sequences and their occurrence across donors. In an earlier analysis of more than 550 of the donors, high-throughput TCR beta sequencing was used to judge whether each TCR beta V gene segment behaved as functional or pseudogenic. Donor age, sex, ethnicity and CMV serostatus were collected together with the repertoire data. In a later genetic analysis, genome-wide SNP genotypes for about three fifths of the roughly 670 donors were used, and that subset was treated as a discovery cohort. Every discovery cohort repertoire had been produced on one sequencing platform. HLA typing included class I and class II loci at four-digit resolution. Typing coverage varied by locus: roughly 629-640 donors for A, B, C, DRB1 and DQB1; 500 to 550 for DQA1; about 570 for DPA1; around 450 for DPB1. Five DR-DQ haplotypes were treated as single units for association and clustering because of strong linkage in the cohort. Among about 410 genotyped donors of the cohort, an average of roughly 230,000 unique TCR beta nucleotide sequences was sequenced per donor, of which 15% to 20% were non-productive. The research as a whole found: A further reported finding was that TCR beta sequences accurately predicted the HLA-A and HLA-B alleles for most subjects in the first cohort. The study gave a list of some 150 TCR beta chains associated with cytomegalovirus. Only TCR beta chains were sequenced in this cohort, and the absence of alpha or paired-chain data limited detectable features. When HLA alleles, especially DR and DQ, strongly co-occurred, attributing TCR associations to individual alleles was difficult. Most TCR sequences were seen in very few donors, while some public TCRs were found in many individuals. Because the 87-base-pair reads could not distinguish some IMGT-functional V segments, including TRBV6-2 and TRBV6-3, those segments were excluded. At a false discovery rate of 0.05, a later analysis linked about 16,000 TCR beta sequences to specific HLA alleles. HLA typing was unavailable for some donors at each locus, so association tests used only the typed subset. A later genetic analysis reported fewer N-insertions in productive TCRs among donors in an Asian-associated ancestry cluster than the roughly 650-donor mean. Linkage disequilibrium might explain the correlated functional status among segregating V segments, but an unknown experimental factor could not be ruled out. In a later analysis, several top co-occurrence clusters were reported to appear linked to parvovirus B19, influenza, CMV and Epstein-Barr virus. In a later analysis, HLA-associated TCR beta chains were found to be more clonally expanded and to have lower generation probabilities than equally common non-associated chains. An earlier analysis of some 590 of the donors showed that most TCR beta V segments appeared in productive rearrangements either about 87% or about 30% of the time, which broadly matched IMGT annotations. In vitro tests confirmed that three of the cytomegalovirus-associated TCR beta chains recognize cytomegalovirus antigens. Sequencing depth was assumed to be roughly uniform across donors in the presence/absence analyses, though that assumption may not hold. Because counts were too low, about 18 rarely observed V segments, including chromosome 9 orphons, were left out of the earlier analysis of approximately 580 of the donors. A later analysis found that TCR association rates varied across HLA loci, with DRB1 alleles showing the most associated TCRs and HLA-C alleles the fewest. In a later analysis, most CMV-associated TCR beta chains were found to appear HLA-restricted, with HLA associations seemingly driven largely by CMV exposure. V-gene and J-gene trimming of TCR beta chains was associated with a missense DCLRE1C variant in a later genetic analysis, and the association was replicated in an independent cohort. Immune exposure information for the cohort was limited to CMV serostatus. The authors suggested that the approach could potentially be extended to other disease states and immunological phenotypes. A cluster of highly shared sequence variants was judged likely to be a technical artifact of the sequencing pipeline. The classifier was reported to diagnose cytomegalovirus status with high specificity and sensitivity in both the original and validation cohorts.

Library preparation employed the immunoSEQ multiplex PCR assay. A mixture of 60 forward primers for TCR Vbeta segments and 13 reverse primers for TCR Jbeta segments was used in the multiplex PCR. A multiplex PCR assay on genomic DNA amplified the CDR3 region of rearranged TCR beta genes. The Illumina HiSeq System was used to sequence the amplified TCR beta libraries as 87-base-pair reads. For the original study's pipeline: In a later analysis, tens of millions of unique TCR beta chains were counted across the approximately 640 repertoires, and around 11 million of these chains were shared by at least two donors. Raw reads were error-corrected and collapsed into unique sequences with a nearest-neighbor algorithm that merged closely related sequences to remove PCR and sequencing errors. To assign V, D and J gene segments, CDR3 sequences were aligned to IMGT reference sequences. For a sequence to be retained, a match of at least six nucleotides was required to both a V gene segment and a J gene segment. Rearrangements were classified as productive when the CDR3 lacked stop codons and remained in frame with V and J, and all other rearrangements were classified as non-productive. Following IMGT convention, CDR3 was defined as the stretch from the second conserved V-encoded cysteine to the conserved J-encoded phenylalanine. The earlier analysis of about 570 of the donors excluded any sequence lacking an unambiguous match to a single V gene segment. In an earlier analysis of almost 600 of the donors, a V segment was called functional when productive rearrangements were above 56.7%, and segregating when the standard deviation between donors exceeded 5%. A statistical classification framework was built for diagnosing cytomegalovirus status from the catalog of TCR beta chain sequences. A later analysis assigned V and J genes by comparing TCR nucleotide sequences with IMGT/GENE-DB human TR gene sequences. Using the TCRdist pipeline, a later analysis assigned CDR3 sequences along with most-parsimonious VDJ recombination scenarios. In a later analysis, each TCR beta chain was defined by its CDR3 amino acid sequence together with its V-gene family, and reads lacking a unique V-gene family were excluded. A later analysis removed roughly 590 highly shared, low-generation-probability nucleotide sequences to deal with suspected cross-contamination and a sequencing artifact. A later analysis calculated a clonal expansion index for each public chain from normalized within-repertoire ranks of inferred template counts. In a later analysis, generation probabilities were computed using a VDJ recombination model fitted to out-of-frame rearrangements, and the results were checked against IGoR. In a later analysis, hypergeometric tests were used to score TCR-TCR, TCR-HLA and TCR-CMV co-occurrence, with a repertoire-size bias correction applied to TCR pairs. False discovery rates were estimated in a later analysis by permuting HLA or CMV assignments 20 times. In a later analysis, co-occurring TCRs were grouped using DBSCAN, with TCRdist sequence similarity added in when clustering inside HLA-allele-positive subsets. For co-occurrence clustering, repertoires with fewer than 30,000 or more than 120,000 public chains were excluded, along with roughly five repertoires with anomalous nucleotide sharing. TCRdb's version of the immuneACCESS table is confined to in-frame rearrangements and falls short of the full clone set. An unresolved V gene accounts for under half of the shortfall where checked; the remainder is of unknown origin. V and J calls and clone size are as listed in that table; D and trimming were resolved from the DNA. The sample table holds 200,000 to 300,000 clones, of which more than 75% were seen once. Together, the top ten hold roughly 0.22% of the sample.

Taken from cysteine to phenylalanine, the CDR3 has 15 residues. The only DNA kept is the CDR3, 45 bases in frame from the first base. CDR1 and CDR2 (MNHGY, SAAAGT) derive from the germline V gene. V and J lose 6 bases and 6 bases, and a span of 20 bases separates them. The cohort consisted of 650 to 850 healthy bone marrow donors. At the time of sampling, every cohort member was nominally healthy, though immune exposures that went unrecorded were likely present. The donor was CMV seronegative and was included in the group of a few hundred seronegative cohort members. A peripheral blood sample was provided by each donor, and peripheral blood mononuclear cells were used for TCR beta sequencing. The Qiagen DNeasy Blood Extraction Kit was used to extract genomic DNA from the blood cell samples.

The receptor was isolated from a girl aged 2 to 9 in good health and CMV-seronegative. The sample taken for sequencing was PBMCs. In this chain, TRBV6-8 is recombined with TRBJ1-2, and perhaps TRBD1 as D gene, on 6 matching bases. The nucleotides read TGTGCCAGCAGCTTCGGACTCCCTGAGGGGGATGGCTACACCTTC. This yields the protein CASSFGLPEGDGYTF.